Shown below are 27 T cell receptor beta chains from a single sample sequenced in a study of blood T cells in healthy people across ages. With a J-beta primer mix and a sample-barcoded 5' primer, a second PCR ran roughly 6 to 12 cycles. Via MiXCR, TCRdb re-called the 5' RACE reads, giving one row per CDR3 protein. The sample consists of fewer than 2,000,000 distinct CDR3 sequences, about two fifths of them appearing once. Sequenced material: blood. These receptors were taken from a human donor in good health.

Regarding this clonotype: At one boundary the junction diverges from the germline segment, which might be a read error. This sequence joins TRBV6-2 or TRBV6-3 and TRBJ1-1; perhaps TRBD1 as D (5 bases). This CDR3 is built from 16 residues. CDR1 is MNHEY and CDR2 is SVGEGT in the germline V gene. CDR3 in amino acids: CANSYPTVGHNTEAFF. The CDR3 DNA is TGTGCCAACAGTTACCCAACCGTCGGACACAACACTGAAGCTTTCTTT.

The sample holds a few counts of this clonotype. The chain is built from TRBV2 and TRBJ2-1; D tentatively fits TRBD1 or TRBD2 (6 bases each). This CDR3 contains 14 residues. Trimming removed 10 bases at V and 4 bases at J, with 17 bases between. In germline, CDR1 is SNHLY, CDR2 FYNNEI. CDR3 amino acids: CAIGRGGPYNEQFF. The CDR3 bases are TGTGCCATCGGTAGAGGGGGGCCTTACAATGAGCAGTTCTTC.

V and J are TRBV2 and TRBJ2-6, with 11 bases matching TRBD1. After removal of 9 bases from V and 0 bases from J, the junction contained 7 bases not matched to a gene. CDR1 is SNHLY and CDR2 is FYNNEI in the germline V gene. The length of the CDR3 is 17 residues. Written as DNA, the CDR3 is TGTGCCAGTGGTGGGACAGGGGGATACTCTGGGGCCAACGTCCTGACTTTC. Its translation: CASGGTGGYSGANVLTF.

The CDR3 is CASSPDRGRVGNQPQHF. For the CDR3, the DNA is TGCGCCAGCAGCCCTGACAGGGGGAGAGTAGGCAATCAGCCCCAGCATTTT. V and J are TRBV5-1 and TRBJ1-5, with TRBD1 matching over 9 bases. V was clipped by 4 bases and J by 2 bases; unmatched bases: 10. CDR1 is SGHRS, CDR2 YFSETQ, per germline. The CDR3 covers 17 residues.

The chain is built from TRBV7-2 and TRBJ1-5; no clear D. The CDR3 totals 15 residues. V shed 3 bases and J shed 7 bases, with 16 bases lying between them. CDR1 is SGHTA and CDR2 is FQGNSA in the germline V gene. This chain's CDR3 is CASSLSVTGWQPQHF. DNA of the CDR3: TGTGCCAGCAGCTTGTCTGTCACTGGATGGCAGCCCCAGCATTTT.

This clonotype appeared a few times. J is TRBJ2-7 and V is TRBV5-1; 8 nucleotides match TRBD2. V gave up 4 bases and J gave up 0 bases; unmatched junction bases: 9. The length of the CDR3 is 16 residues. Germline CDR1 reads SGHRS; CDR2 reads YFSETQ. The CDR3 bases are TGCGCCAGCAGCCCCCAGGCGGGGGGAAGCTCCTACGAGCAGTACTTC. This gives the protein CASSPQAGGSSYEQYF.

There are a few counts of this clonotype. The chain carries TRBV5-1 and TRBJ2-5, with D possibly being TRBD1 or TRBD2 (6 bases each). Germline CDR1 and CDR2: SGHRS and YFSETQ. This CDR3 spans 13 amino acids. Trimming took 3 bases from V and 5 from J, leaving 11 bases between them. The chain's CDR3 is CASSYEGGETQYF. Here the CDR3 DNA reads TGCGCCAGCAGCTACGAAGGGGGGGAGACCCAGTACTTC.

This clonotype appeared a few times. This rearrangement joins TRBV7-8 to TRBJ1-5, with TRBD1 matching 9 bases. The CDR3 has 15 residues. Per the germline V gene, CDR1 is SGHVS and CDR2 is FQNEAQ. The V segment lost 2 bases and the J segment 7 bases; nucleotides outside the gene matches: 6. The CDR3 here is CASSLNADRGQPQHF. The CDR3 DNA reads TGTGCCAGCAGCTTAAACGCCGACAGGGGGCAGCCCCAGCATTTT.

This clonotype has a handful of counts. The chain couples TRBV4-3 to TRBJ1-5; the D is unclear. From germline, CDR1 is LGHNA and CDR2 YSLEER. The CDR3 sequence is 13 residues long. V dropped 1 base and J dropped 5 bases, with 6 bases sitting between them. This CDR3 is CASSQGMDQPQHF. CDR3 in DNA: TGCGCCAGCAGCCAAGGTATGGATCAGCCCCAGCATTTT.

This clonotype occurred a few times. This chain joins TRBV29-1 and TRBJ2-4; a possible D gene is TRBD2 (7 bases). The J call may be mistaken, given a closer DNA end match to TRBJ2-7. CDR3 size: 15 residues. CDR1 and CDR2 (germline): SQVTM, ANQGSEA. The CDR3: CSVDLSAQGRDEQYF. The CDR3 region has the DNA TGCAGCGTTGACCTCAGTGCTCAGGGGAGGGACGAGCAGTACTTC.

The CDR3 protein is CASSLPSRQGAYEQYF. For the CDR3, the DNA is TGTGCCAGCAGCCTACCATCGCGGCAGGGTGCCTACGAGCAGTATTTT. The rearrangement links TRBV7-2 to TRBJ2-3; D is possibly TRBD1 (5 bases). Germline V gene sequence: CDR1 SGHTA, CDR2 FQGNSA. V dropped 5 bases and J dropped 11 bases, with 26 bases sitting between them. The CDR3 runs to 16 residues.

The gene calls are TRBV7-3 and TRBJ1-2; maybe TRBD1 (5 bases). This CDR3 is 13 amino acids long. V was shortened by 5 bases and J by 9 bases, with 16 bases between the two germline ends. Germline assignment: CDR1 SGHTA and CDR2 FQGTGA. Here the CDR3 reads CASSPQGGESYTF. In DNA form, the CDR3 reads TGTGCCAGCAGCCCCCAAGGAGGGGAGAGCTACACCTTC. Together with reference TRBV7-3 and TRBJ1-2, the CDR3 gives the full variable domain: GAGVSQTPSNKVTEKGKYVELRCDPISGHTALYWYRQSLGQGPEFLIYFQGTGAADDSGLPNDRFFAVRPEGSVSTLKIQRTERGDSAVYLCASSPQGGESYTFGSGTRLTVV.

The genes are TRBV5-1 and TRBJ2-1; D gene unclear. The germline V gene has CDR1 SGHRS and CDR2 YFSETQ. The CDR3 has 13 residues. Trimming took 5 bases from V and 6 from J, leaving 12 bases between them. The CDR3, as DNA: TGCGCCAGCAGTATCCCGGAATCCAATGAGCAGTTCTTC. Translation gives CASSIPESNEQFF.

The V gene is TRBV6-5, the J gene TRBJ2-4; D possibly corresponds to TRBD2 (5 bases). The assigned J gene may be wrong: the sequence end matches TRBJ2-7 better. CDR3 size: 16 residues. CDR1 and CDR2 from the germline V gene are MNHEY and SVGAGI. The CDR3 sequence: CASSYSGGELNYEQYF. The CDR3 DNA sequence: TGTGCCAGCAGTTACTCGGGTGGGGAGCTCAACTACGAGCAGTACTTC.

There are a few counts of this clonotype. The chain couples TRBV20-1 to TRBJ1-2; 9 nucleotides align to TRBD1. Germline CDR1 reads DFQATT; CDR2 reads SNEGSKA (reference sequence). V lost 6 bases, J lost 1 base, and 6 bases stayed unmatched. The CDR3 extends over 14 amino acids. The CDR3 spells CSALQGAVNYGYTF. The CDR3 nucleotides are TGCAGTGCCTTACAGGGGGCGGTTAACTATGGCTACACCTTC.

This clonotype was seen a handful of times. The rearrangement joins TRBV5-1 to TRBJ2-7, with D possibly being TRBD1 or TRBD2 (5 bases each). Germline V gives CDR1 SGHRS, CDR2 YFSETQ. This CDR3 has 15 amino acids. The V end was cut by 1 base, the J end by 4 bases, with 15 bases between. The CDR3 bases are TGCGCCAGCAGCTTGTTTTCGGGACCGTCTTACGAGCAGTACTTC. The encoded protein is CASSLFSGPSYEQYF.

The gene calls are TRBV11-3 and TRBJ2-3, with D tentatively TRBD2 (6 bases). CDR3 length equals 18 residues. V was shortened by 0 bases and J by 1 base, with 17 bases between the two germline ends. From germline, CDR1 is SGHNT and CDR2 YENEEA. The CDR3 DNA is TGTGCCAGCAGCTTAGACTATTCCGGGACTTTGGGCACAGATACGCAGTATTTT. Amino acids: CASSLDYSGTLGTDTQYF.

The chain couples TRBV27 to TRBJ2-1; 12 bases are a match to TRBD2. Germline V gene lookup returns CDR1 MNHEY and CDR2 SMNVEV (reference sequence). With 5 bases clipped from V and 5 bases from J, the junction kept 4 bases outside the gene matches. The CDR3 is 15 residues long. The CDR3 loop is CASSMLAGGHNEQFF. The CDR3 DNA is TGTGCCAGCAGTATGCTAGCGGGGGGGCACAATGAGCAGTTCTTC.

The V and J genes are TRBV5-5 and TRBJ2-1; D is uncertain. The ends were cut back, 2 bases at V and 6 bases at J, with 21 bases in the middle. CDR3 size: 17 residues. Germline CDR1 reads SGHKS; CDR2 reads YYEKEE (reference sequence). The CDR3, as DNA: TGTGCCAGCAGCTTTCGTTTTGTGTCTCAGTGGGTCAATGAGCAGTTCTTC. This sequence encodes CASSFRFVSQWVNEQFF.

The V gene is TRBV5-1, the J gene TRBJ2-6; perhaps TRBD2 as D (6 bases). V was clipped by 5 bases and J by 2 bases, with 14 bases between them. Germline-derived CDR1 and CDR2 are SGHRS and YFSETQ. CDR3 size: 16 residues. This chain's CDR3 is CASRLQEGTGANVLTF. For the CDR3, the DNA is TGCGCCAGCAGATTACAGGAGGGCACTGGGGCCAACGTCCTGACTTTC.

This clonotype was seen a few times. The CDR3 DNA follows: TGTGCTAGTGGTTTGGTACGGGCCAGAGGCCGAACCTACAATGAGCAGTTCTTC. This codes for CASGLVRARGRTYNEQFF. This rearrangement joins TRBV12-5 to TRBJ2-1; D is unresolved. The V end was cut by 0 bases, the J end by 2 bases, with 17 bases between. The CDR3 covers 18 residues. From germline, CDR1 is LGHNT and CDR2 FRNRAP.

This clonotype has a handful of counts. The CDR3: CASSSKASGGSYNEQFF. The CDR3 nucleotides read TGCGCCAGCAGCTCGAAAGCTAGCGGGGGCTCCTACAATGAGCAGTTCTTC. The rearrangement links TRBV5-1 to TRBJ2-1; 10 bases agree with TRBD2. From germline, CDR1 is SGHRS and CDR2 YFSETQ. The V segment lost 3 bases and the J segment 0 bases; nucleotides outside the gene matches: 6. This CDR3 is built from 17 residues.

The rearrangement joins TRBV29-1 to TRBJ1-5, with 7 positions matching TRBD1. The CDR3 has 16 residues. CDR1 and CDR2 (germline): SQVTM, ANQGSEA. The V segment lost 8 bases and the J segment 0 bases; nucleotides outside the gene matches: 13. The CDR3 coding sequence is TGCAGCCCTTCTGACAGGGAGTTTTATAGCAATCAGCCCCAGCATTTT. Its protein is CSPSDREFYSNQPQHF.

This clonotype showed up just a few times. The chain joins TRBV29-1 to TRBJ1-2; 9 bases line up with TRBD1. CDR3 length: 12 residues. Germline lookup yields CDR1 SQVTM and CDR2 ANQGSEA. Trimming cost V 3 bases and J 6 bases; bases outside gene matches: 2. This chain's CDR3 is CSVDRTGDGYTF. The DNA for the CDR3 is TGCAGCGTTGATAGGACAGGGGATGGCTACACCTTC.

V usage is TRBV6-2 or TRBV6-3 and J usage is TRBJ2-1; D gene unclear. The CDR3 has 14 amino acids. Looked up from germline, CDR1 is MNHEY and CDR2 is SVGEGT. Trimming removed 1 base from V and 3 bases from J, with 7 bases in between. The CDR3 DNA sequence: TGTGCCAGCAGTTACTGGCGGAACTACAATGAGCAGTTCTTC. Encoded protein: CASSYWRNYNEQFF.

The chain links TRBV29-1 to TRBJ1-4, with D possibly TRBD1 on 5 matching bases. The length of the CDR3 is 13 residues. Germline values: CDR1 SQVTM, CDR2 ANQGSEA. V lost 3 bases and J lost 4, with 9 bases in between. The CDR3: CSVEGRGNEKLFF. CDR3 DNA sequence: TGCAGCGTTGAGGGACGGGGTAATGAAAAACTGTTTTTT.

This clonotype was seen more than once but under ten times. Germline and junction disagree at one end, which may indicate a read error. The V gene is TRBV2, the J gene TRBJ2-5; 8 bases fit TRBD2. Germline loops: CDR1 SNHLY, CDR2 FYNNEI. The CDR3 has 14 amino acids. This chain's CDR3 is CANSVTGLEETQYF. In DNA, the CDR3 is TGTGCCAACAGTGTAACGGGACTAGAAGAGACCCAGTACTTC.